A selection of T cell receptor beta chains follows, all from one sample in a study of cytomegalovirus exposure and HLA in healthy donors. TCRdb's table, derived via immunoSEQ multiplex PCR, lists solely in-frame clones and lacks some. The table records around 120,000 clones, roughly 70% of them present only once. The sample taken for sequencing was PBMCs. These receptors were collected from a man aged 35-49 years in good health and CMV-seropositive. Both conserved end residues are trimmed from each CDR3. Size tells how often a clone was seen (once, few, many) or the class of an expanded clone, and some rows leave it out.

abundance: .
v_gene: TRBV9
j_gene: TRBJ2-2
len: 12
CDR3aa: ASSVGTSAGELF

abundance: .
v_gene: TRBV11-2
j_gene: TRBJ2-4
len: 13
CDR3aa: ASSLAGARSNIQY

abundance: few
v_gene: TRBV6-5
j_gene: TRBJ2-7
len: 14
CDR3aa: ASSYSIGDRAYEQY

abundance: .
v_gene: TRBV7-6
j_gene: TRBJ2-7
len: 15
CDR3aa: ASSPRTSGLDSYEQY

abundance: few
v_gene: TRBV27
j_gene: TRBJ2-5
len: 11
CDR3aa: ASSFNRGETQY

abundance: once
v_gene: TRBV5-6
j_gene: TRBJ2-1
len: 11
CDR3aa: ASSLGLAGREF

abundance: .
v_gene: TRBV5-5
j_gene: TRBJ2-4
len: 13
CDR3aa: ASSLGLAGGDIQY

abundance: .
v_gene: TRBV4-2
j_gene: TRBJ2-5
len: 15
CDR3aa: ASSQDLAAGVRVTQY

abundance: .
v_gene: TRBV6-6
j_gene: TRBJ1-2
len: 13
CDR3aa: ASSYFPQGPYGYT

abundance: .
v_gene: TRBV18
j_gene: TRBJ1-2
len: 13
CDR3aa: ASSLGGGLSKGYT

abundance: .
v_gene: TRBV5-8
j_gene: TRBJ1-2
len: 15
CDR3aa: ASSALGQGATNYGYT

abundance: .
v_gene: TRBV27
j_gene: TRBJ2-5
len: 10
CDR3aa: ASSLSGATQY

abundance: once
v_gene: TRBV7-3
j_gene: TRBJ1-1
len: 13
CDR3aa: ASSPQKGASSEAF

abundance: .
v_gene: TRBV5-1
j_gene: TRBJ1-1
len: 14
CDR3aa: ASSPAGQIMNTEAF

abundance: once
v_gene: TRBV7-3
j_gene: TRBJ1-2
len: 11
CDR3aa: ASSLRGFDGYT

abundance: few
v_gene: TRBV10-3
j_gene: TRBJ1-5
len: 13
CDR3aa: AISDGQGLGQPQH

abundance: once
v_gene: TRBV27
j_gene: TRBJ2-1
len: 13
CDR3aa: ASSPTPSSYNEQF

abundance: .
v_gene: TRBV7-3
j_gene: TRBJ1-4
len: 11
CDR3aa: ASSSGIDEKLF

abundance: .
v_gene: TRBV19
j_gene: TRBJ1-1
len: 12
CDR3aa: ASSIAGSTKAAF

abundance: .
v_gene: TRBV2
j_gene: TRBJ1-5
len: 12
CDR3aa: ASSGQGMAQPQH

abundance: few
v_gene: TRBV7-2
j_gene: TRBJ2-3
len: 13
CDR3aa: ASSGLAGVRDTQY

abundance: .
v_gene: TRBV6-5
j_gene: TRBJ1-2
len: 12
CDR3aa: ASIASGSLNGYT

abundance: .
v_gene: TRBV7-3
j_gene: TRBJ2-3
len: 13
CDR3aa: ASRGLAGAEDTQY

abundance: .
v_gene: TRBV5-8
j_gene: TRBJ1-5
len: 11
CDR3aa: ASSLGFDQPQH

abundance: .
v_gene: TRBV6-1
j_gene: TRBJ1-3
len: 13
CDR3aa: ASSEAAYSGNTIY

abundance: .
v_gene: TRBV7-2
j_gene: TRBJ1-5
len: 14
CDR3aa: ASSLVGGQGWQPQH

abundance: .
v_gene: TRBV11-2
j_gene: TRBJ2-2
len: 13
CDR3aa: ASSSNAREAGELF

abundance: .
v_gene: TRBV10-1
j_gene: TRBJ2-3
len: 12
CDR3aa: ASSEGETPDTQY

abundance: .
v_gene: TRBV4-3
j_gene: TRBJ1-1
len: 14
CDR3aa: ASSQDRWQANTEAF

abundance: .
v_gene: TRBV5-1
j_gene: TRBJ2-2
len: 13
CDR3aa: ASTLTSGNTGELF

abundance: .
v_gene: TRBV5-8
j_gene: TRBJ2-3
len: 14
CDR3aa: ASSSRLAGVSDTQY

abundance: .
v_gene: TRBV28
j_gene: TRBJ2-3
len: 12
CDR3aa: ASSLDRGLDTQY

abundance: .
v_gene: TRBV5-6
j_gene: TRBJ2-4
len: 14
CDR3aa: ASSLTWEGAKNIQY

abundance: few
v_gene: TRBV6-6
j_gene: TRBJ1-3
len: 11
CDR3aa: ASKTGSGNTIY

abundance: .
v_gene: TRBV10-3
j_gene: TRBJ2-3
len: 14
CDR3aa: AITQDSGRGADTQY

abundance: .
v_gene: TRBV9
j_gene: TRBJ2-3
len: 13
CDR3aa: ASSVDGESTDTQY

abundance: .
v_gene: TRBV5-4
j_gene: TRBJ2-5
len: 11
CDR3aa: ASSLLREETQY

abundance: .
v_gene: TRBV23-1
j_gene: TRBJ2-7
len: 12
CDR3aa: ASSQTTAYYEQY

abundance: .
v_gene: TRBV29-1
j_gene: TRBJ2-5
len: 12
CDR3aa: SVPTSGSMREQY

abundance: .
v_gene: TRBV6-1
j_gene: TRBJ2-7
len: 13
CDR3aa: ASSESAGGPYEQY

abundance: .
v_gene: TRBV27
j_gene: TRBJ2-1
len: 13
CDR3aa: ASSPTWTPYNEQF

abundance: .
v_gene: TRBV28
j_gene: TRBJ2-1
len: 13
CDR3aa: ASRVTSGRIHEQF

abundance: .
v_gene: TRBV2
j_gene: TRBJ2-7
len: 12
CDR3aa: ASSDMRVSYEQY

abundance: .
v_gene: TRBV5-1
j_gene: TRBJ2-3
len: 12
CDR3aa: ASSLGAATDTQY

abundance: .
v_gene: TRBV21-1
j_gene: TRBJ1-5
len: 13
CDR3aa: ASERGGRSNQPQH

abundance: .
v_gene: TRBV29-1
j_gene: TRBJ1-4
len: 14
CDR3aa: SVAGHGWGANEKLF

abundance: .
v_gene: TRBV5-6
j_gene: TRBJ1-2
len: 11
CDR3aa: ASSHTGSIRYT

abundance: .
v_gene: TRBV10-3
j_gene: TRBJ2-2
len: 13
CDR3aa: AISESGSNTGELF

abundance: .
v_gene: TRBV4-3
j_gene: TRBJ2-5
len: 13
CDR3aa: ASSQEITGGETQY

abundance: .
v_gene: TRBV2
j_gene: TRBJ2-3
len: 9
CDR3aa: ASSSTDTQY

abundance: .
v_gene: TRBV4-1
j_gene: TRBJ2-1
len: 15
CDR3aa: ASSRAGTSGPRNEQF

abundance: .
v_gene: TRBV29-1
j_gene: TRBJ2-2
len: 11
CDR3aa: SVGLADTGELF

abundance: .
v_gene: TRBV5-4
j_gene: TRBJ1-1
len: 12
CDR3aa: ATYKQGTDTEAF

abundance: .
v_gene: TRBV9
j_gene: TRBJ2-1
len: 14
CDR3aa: ASSLSGRASHNEQF